The clone carrying this T cell receptor (beta chain) was detected only a few times. This sample was taken from a study of cytomegalovirus exposure and HLA in healthy donors. PCR was performed using 60 Vbeta and 13 Jbeta primers. TCRdb's table, derived via immunoSEQ multiplex PCR, lists solely in-frame clones and lacks some. The sample contains around 150,000 clones, around 10% of which appear only once. Germline V CDR1 and CDR2: SGHRS, YFSETQ. The V gene end was trimmed by 0 bases and the J gene end by 8 bases; junction bases not matched to a gene: 8. This CDR3 comprises 15 residues. This rearrangement joins TRBV5-1 to TRBJ2-1; the match to TRBD1 covers 7 bases. This sequence was found in a woman in her thirties or forties in good health and CMV-seropositive. The sample comprised PBMCs. CDR3 coding DNA: TGCGCCAGCAGCTTGGTGGCAGGGGGTTCCGATGAGCAGTTCTTC. Residues: CASSLVAGGSDEQFF.